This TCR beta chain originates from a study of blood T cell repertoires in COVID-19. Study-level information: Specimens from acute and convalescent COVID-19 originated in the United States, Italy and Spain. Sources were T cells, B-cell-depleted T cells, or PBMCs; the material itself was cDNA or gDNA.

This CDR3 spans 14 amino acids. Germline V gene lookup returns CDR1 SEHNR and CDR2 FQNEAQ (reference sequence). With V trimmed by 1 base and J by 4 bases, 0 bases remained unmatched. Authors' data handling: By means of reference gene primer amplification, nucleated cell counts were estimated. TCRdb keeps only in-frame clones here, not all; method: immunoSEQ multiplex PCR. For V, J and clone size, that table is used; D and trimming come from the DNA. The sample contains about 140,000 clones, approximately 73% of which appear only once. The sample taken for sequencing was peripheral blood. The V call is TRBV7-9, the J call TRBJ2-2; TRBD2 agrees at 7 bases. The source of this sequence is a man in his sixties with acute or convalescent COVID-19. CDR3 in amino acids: CASSLGGSTGELFF. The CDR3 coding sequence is TGTGCCAGCAGCTTAGGCGGGAGCACCGGGGAGCTGTTTTTT.